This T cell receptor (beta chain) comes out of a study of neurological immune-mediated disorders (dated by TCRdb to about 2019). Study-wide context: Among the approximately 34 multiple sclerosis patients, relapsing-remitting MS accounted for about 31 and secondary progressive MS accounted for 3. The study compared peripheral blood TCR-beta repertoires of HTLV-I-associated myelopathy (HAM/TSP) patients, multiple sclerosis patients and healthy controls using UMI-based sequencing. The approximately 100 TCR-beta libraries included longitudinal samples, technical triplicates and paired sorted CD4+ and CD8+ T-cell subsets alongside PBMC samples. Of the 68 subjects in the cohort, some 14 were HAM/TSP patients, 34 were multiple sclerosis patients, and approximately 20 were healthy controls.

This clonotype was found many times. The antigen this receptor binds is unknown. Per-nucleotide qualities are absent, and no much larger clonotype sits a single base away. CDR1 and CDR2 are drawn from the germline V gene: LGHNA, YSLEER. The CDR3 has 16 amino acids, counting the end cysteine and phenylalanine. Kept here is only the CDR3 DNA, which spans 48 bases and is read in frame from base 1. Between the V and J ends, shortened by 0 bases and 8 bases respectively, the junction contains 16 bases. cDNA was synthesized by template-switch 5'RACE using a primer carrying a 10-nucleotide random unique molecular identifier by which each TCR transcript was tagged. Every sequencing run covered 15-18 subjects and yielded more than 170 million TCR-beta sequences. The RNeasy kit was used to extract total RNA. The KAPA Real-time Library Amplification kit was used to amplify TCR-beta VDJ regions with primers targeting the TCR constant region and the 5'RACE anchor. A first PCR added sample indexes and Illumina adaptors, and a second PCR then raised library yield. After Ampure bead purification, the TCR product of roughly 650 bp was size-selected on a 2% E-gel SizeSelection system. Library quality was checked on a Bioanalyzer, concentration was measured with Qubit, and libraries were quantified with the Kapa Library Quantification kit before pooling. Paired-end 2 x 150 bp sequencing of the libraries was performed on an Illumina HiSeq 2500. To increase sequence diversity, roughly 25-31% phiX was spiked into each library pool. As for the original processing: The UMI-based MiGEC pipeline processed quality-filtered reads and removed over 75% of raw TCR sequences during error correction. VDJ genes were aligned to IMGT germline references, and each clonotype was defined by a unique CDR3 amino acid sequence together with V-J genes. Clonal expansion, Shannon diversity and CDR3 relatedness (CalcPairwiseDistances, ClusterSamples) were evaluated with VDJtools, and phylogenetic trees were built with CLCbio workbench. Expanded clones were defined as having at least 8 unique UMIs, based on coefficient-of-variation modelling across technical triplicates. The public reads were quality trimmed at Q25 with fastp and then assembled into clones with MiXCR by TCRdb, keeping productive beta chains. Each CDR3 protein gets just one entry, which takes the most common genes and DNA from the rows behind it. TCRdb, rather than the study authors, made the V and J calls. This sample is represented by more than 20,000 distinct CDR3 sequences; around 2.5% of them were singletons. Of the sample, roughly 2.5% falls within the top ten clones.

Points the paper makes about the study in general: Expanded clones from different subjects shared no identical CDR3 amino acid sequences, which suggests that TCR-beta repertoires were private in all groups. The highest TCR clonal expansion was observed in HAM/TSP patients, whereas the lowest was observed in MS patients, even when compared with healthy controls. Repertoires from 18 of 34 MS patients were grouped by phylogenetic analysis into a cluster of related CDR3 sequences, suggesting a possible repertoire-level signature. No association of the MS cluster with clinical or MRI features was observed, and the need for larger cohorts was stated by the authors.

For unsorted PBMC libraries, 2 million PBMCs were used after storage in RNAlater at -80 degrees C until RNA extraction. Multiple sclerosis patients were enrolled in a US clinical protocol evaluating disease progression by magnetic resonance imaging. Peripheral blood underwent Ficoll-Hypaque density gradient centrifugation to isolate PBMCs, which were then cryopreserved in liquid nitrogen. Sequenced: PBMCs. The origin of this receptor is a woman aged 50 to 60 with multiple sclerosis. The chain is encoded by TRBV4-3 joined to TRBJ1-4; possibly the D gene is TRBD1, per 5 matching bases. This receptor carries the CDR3 CASSQDGRQDTEKLFF. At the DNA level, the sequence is TGCGCCAGCAGCCAAGATGGTCGTCAGGACACCGAAAAACTGTTTTTT.